A single sample gave rise to the 6 T cell receptor beta chains below, sequenced in a study of T cells in Graves' hyperthyroidism and ophthalmopathy. Amplification targeted TCR beta CDR3 regions from RNA transcripts. When the TCR CDR3 underwent first-round RT-PCR, the HTBI primer set was used. One entry per CDR3 protein results from TCRdb running MiXCR on the multiplex PCR reads. The sample has hundreds of thousands of distinct CDR3 sequences; approximately 14% are singletons. Sequencing input: blood. All receptors derive from a woman aged 18-29 years with Graves' hyperthyroidism.

V gene TRBV3-1 combines with J gene TRBJ1-4, with a weak D call TRBD1 (5 bases). Per germline, CDR1 LGHDT and CDR2 YNNKEL (reference sequence). The CDR3 extends over 16 amino acids. V was cut by 0 bases and J by 6 bases, with 14 bases left in between. The CDR3, as DNA: TGTGCCAGCAGCCAAGATATCCAGGGCGGGGATGAAAAACTGTTTTTT. Translated: CASSQDIQGGDEKLFF.

The sample holds many counts of this clonotype. This sequence joins TRBV20-1 and TRBJ1-2; D remains unclear. The CDR3 length is 16 residues. In germline, CDR1 is DFQATT, CDR2 SNEGSKA (reference sequence). V dropped 0 bases and J dropped 0 bases, with 14 bases sitting between them. The CDR3 DNA follows: TGCAGTGCTAGAGACCCCGCGGGGTGGTCTAACTATGGCTACACCTTC. Translating gives CSARDPAGWSNYGYTF.

The V call is TRBV6-5, the J call TRBJ2-7; D not resolved. Trimming removed 4 bases from V and 9 bases from J, with 10 bases in between. The length of the CDR3 is 11 residues. Germline CDR1 MNHEY, CDR2 SVGAGI. The CDR3 here is CASSSGKMQYF. The CDR3 DNA follows: TGTGCCAGCAGTTCCGGCAAGATGCAGTACTTC.

In its sample, this clonotype was seen many times. This chain connects TRBV20-1 to TRBJ2-5; 8 bases map to TRBD2. Trimming cost V 5 bases and J 4 bases; bases outside gene matches: 12. The CDR3 runs to 15 residues. The germline CDR1 and CDR2 sequences are DFQATT and SNEGSKA (reference sequence). The chain's CDR3 is CSAQPGGPRSETQYF. CDR3 sequence (DNA): TGCAGTGCTCAACCGGGGGGGCCGAGATCAGAGACCCAGTACTTC.

This clonotype has at least ten counts. This chain joins TRBV20-1 and TRBJ2-3; no definite D call. The V gene lost 1 base and the J gene lost 2 bases, with 13 bases spanning the gap. Germline V gene data show CDR1 as DFQATT and CDR2 as SNEGSKA (reference sequence). The CDR3 contains 15 residues. The CDR3 loop reads CSARAPIGFTDTQYF. CDR3 nucleotide sequence: TGCAGTGCTAGAGCCCCTATTGGGTTCACAGATACGCAGTATTTT.

This clonotype was counted only a few times. The rearrangement joins TRBV7-9 to TRBJ1-1; D might be TRBD1 (5 bases). Germline V lookup: CDR1 SEHNR, CDR2 FQNEAQ (reference sequence). This CDR3 has 18 amino acids. V was trimmed by 0 bases and J by 0 bases, leaving 17 bases between them. In nucleotides, the CDR3 is TGTGCCAGCAGCTTAGCGCATAGCTTCGACAGAATGAACACTGAAGCTTTCTTT. Translation gives CASSLAHSFDRMNTEAFF.